Listed below are T cell receptor beta chains from one sample, sequenced in a study of blood T cells in healthy people across ages. TCRdb re-analysed the 5' RACE reads in MiXCR, keeping a single row per CDR3 protein. The data contain about 1.7 million distinct CDR3 sequences, 28% of them singletons. The sample was blood. These receptors originate from a woman in her twenties or thirties in good health. CDR3s include the opening cysteine and the closing phenylalanine or tryptophan. The D gene is left open where the match is weak. Where a row states a size, it is once, few, many or the class of an expanded clone; other rows omit it.

D,size,V,CDR3
TRBD1,few,TRBV2,CASSEGATGEAFF
TRBD2,few,TRBV3-1,CASSANSGGIQETQYF
NA,once,TRBV7-6,CASTAQDTLGEQYF
TRBD1,NA,TRBV5-1,CASSPWTRDRDAFF
NA,many,TRBV5-6,CASSFRYNSPLHF
TRBD1,NA,TRBV7-6,CASSPRDSSSYGYTF
TRBD2,many,TRBV12-3/TRBV12-4,CASSPWTSGNEQFF
NA,few,TRBV20-1,CSASASSSYSYTF
NA,NA,TRBV1,CTSSRIADNEQFF
TRBD1,NA,TRBV20-1,CSAKWTGNTEAFF
TRBD2,NA,TRBV14,CASSQGLAVQYEQYF
NA,NA,TRBV9,CASSVEIMSWVKETQYF
NA,few,TRBV7-9,CASSLGEGSVPGYTF
TRBD2,NA,TRBV12-3/TRBV12-4,CASSLDRGGYNEQYF
NA,many,TRBV29-1,CSVEHGVSYNEQFF
NA,NA,TRBV12-3/TRBV12-4,CASRYPGVGRYNEQFF
NA,few,TRBV3-1,CASSIPQGKILFF
NA,NA,TRBV20-1,CSASPYGGTNEKLFF
NA,few,TRBV28,CASSLEQGVHEQYF
NA,NA,TRBV20-1,CSAAAFMNTEAFF
NA,NA,TRBV18,CACSPPVQAEQYF
NA,many,TRBV29-1,CSVSMAAAYEQYF
NA,many,TRBV29-1,CSVGGAASLGGYTF
TRBD1,few,TRBV6-1,CASSEYRGAGTEAFF
NA,many,TRBV3-1,CASSPGGLGYTF
TRBD1,NA,TRBV28,CASSTGGLETQYF
NA,NA,TRBV20-1,CSARVAYLEQFF
NA,NA,TRBV29-1,CGVEGRLNTEAFF
NA,NA,TRBV28,CAVDQGNNEKLFF